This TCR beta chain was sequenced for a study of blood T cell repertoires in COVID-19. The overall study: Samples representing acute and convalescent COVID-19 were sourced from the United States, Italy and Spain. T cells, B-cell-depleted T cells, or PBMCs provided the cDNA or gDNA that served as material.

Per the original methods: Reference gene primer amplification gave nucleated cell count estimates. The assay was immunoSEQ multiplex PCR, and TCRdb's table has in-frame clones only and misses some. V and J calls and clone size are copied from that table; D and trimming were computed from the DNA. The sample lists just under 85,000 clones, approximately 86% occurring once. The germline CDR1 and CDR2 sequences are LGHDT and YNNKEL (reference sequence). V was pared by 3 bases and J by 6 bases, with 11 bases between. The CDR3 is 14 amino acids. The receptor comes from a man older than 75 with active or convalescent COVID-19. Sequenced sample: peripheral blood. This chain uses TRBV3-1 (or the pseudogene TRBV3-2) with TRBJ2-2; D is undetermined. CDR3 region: CASSQRFSPGELFF. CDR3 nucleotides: TGTGCCAGCAGCCAGCGATTTAGCCCCGGGGAGCTGTTTTTT.